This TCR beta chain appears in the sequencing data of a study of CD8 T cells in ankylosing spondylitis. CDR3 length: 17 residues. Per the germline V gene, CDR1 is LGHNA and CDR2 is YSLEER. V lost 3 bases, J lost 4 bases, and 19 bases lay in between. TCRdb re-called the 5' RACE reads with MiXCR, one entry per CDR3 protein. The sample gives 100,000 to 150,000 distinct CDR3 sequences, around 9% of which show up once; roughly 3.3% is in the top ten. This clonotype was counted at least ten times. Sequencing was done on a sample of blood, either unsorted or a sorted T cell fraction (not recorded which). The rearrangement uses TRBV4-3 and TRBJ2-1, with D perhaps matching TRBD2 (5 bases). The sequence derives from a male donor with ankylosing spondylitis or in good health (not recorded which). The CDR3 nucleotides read TGCGCCAGCAGCCACGACCTGGGCAGCGGCAGGTACAATGAGCAGTTCTTC. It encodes CASSHDLGSGRYNEQFF.